The clone carrying this TCR beta chain was counted at least ten times. The antigen is undetermined. The sample originates from a study of identical twins. Overall study results and limits: Abundant cord blood beta clonotypes carried fewer insertions; memory repertoires showed none. Findings depended on cross-sectional statistics rather than tracking the same donors.

Template switching added a universal primer binding site, and final cDNA carried unique molecular identifiers. In TCRdb, the 5' RACE reads were re-called with MiXCR into one record per CDR3 protein. The sample contains 200,000 to 250,000 distinct CDR3 sequences, 7.5% of which appear only once. CDR1 and CDR2 from the germline V gene are MNHEY and SMNVEV (reference sequence). The V end lost 8 bases, the J end lost 3 bases, and 14 bases lay between the germline ends. This CDR3 spans 14 amino acids. These same records also appear under a second study, on yellow fever vaccine responses in identical twins.

The chain employs TRBV27 and TRBJ1-5; D gene unclear. This TCR was recovered from a woman in her late teens or twenties in good health. What was sequenced was CD8+ T cells sorted from blood. The CDR3 loop reads CASSPTGYNQPQHF. The DNA for the CDR3 is TGTGCCAGCTCACCGACGGGATACAATCAGCCCCAGCATTTT.